This T cell receptor beta chain is drawn from a study of T-cell reconstitution after alpha-beta-depleted transplantation in children. Study observations and caveats: Surviving recipient T cells and thymic progenitors produced the high day-60 TCRbeta diversity seen in some patients. Newly made T cells mostly supplied T-cell counts and diversity one year after transplant.

A TCRbeta library incorporating unique molecular identifiers was prepared. TCRdb recomputed calls from the PCR reads with MiXCR, one row per CDR3 protein. Of approximately 1,000,000 distinct CDR3 sequences listed, about 26% are singletons. Of note for this clonotype: What it binds is not known.

The CDR3 spans 14 residues. Per germline, CDR1 MNHEY and CDR2 SVGEGT. The V end lost 4 bases, the J end lost 5 bases, and 12 bases lay between the germline ends. The sequencing used PBMCs, mostly from graft donor cells, collected 360 days after TCRalphabeta/CD19-depleted stem cell transplant. The receptor comes from a boy under three years old who had a stem cell transplant for SCID, so the T cells may come from the graft donor. The gene calls are TRBV6-2 or TRBV6-3 and TRBJ1-5; D is possibly TRBD1 (6 bases). This CDR3 reads CASSSDRIYQPQHF. In DNA form, the CDR3 reads TGTGCCAGCAGTTCCGACAGGATTTATCAGCCCCAGCATTTT.